The source of this TCR beta chain is a study of T cells in Graves' hyperthyroidism and ophthalmopathy (dated by TCRdb to between 2019 and 2020). Concerning the study at large: Peripheral blood was sampled at the time of initial diagnosis, prior to any treatment. The study also compared thyroid tissue and blood T-cell repertoires from about 6 Graves' hyperthyroidism patients. A discovery cohort of around 98 patients, roughly 45 with Graves' ophthalmopathy and approximately 57 with stable Graves' hyperthyroidism, was used to find distinguishing TCR V-J signatures. The paper reports TCR Vbeta CDR3 sequencing of 140 or so peripheral blood samples: 43 ophthalmopathy, some 80 hyperthyroidism and about 17 progressor patients. The roughly 100 discovery patients were randomly divided into training and test sets at a 7:3 ratio. Prospective prediction of ophthalmopathy was tested in an independent validation cohort consisting of some 19 hyperthyroidism patients and around 16 patients who later progressed to ophthalmopathy. Following sampling, methimazole starting at 30 mg daily was given to hyperthyroidism patients, and high-dose intravenous methylprednisolone was given to ophthalmopathy patients.

The TCR beta CDR3 regions were amplified from RNA transcripts. For the first round of RT-PCR on the TCR CDR3, the HTBI primer set was used together with the Qiagen OneStep RT-PCR kit. The libraries were constructed in a second round of multiplex PCR and then size-selected and purified. Sequencing of the libraries was done on an Illumina HiSeq2000 using paired-end 100 bp reads. In the authors' own workflow: SOAPnuke was used to process the raw data, with reads discarded if the reads contained adapters or uncalled bases, had a mean Phred below 15, or lacked an exact constant-primer or identifier match. COPE v1.2.5 was used to merge the high-quality paired reads, and each unique nucleotide sequence was defined as a clonotype. MiTCR v1.1 was used to align the clonotypes against IMGT TRBV, TRBD and TRBJ reference segments. The analysis was restricted to V-J combinations with a frequency above 0.0001, which together covered roughly 99% of the repertoires. A TCS score was defined as the ratio between F50 (clonal expansion) and ExV (chaos), using BLOSUM62-based TCRdist between CDR3 peptides within each V-J. Welch's t-statistics and random forest reduced 500 to 550 V-J features to 10 to 15, which were used in a naive Bayes classifier (R e1071). Starting from the raw public reads, TCRdb applied fastp trimming at Q25, assembled clones with MiXCR and retained in-frame beta chains. Each entry merges the rows of one CDR3 protein and shows their most common DNA and genes. TCRdb's processing, not the authors', yielded these V and J calls. For this sample the table gives approximately 400,000 distinct CDR3 sequences, of which 15% to 17% were detected only once. The ten largest make up around an eighth of the sample.

Stable Graves' hyperthyroidism was defined as the absence of progression to ophthalmopathy over 18 months of follow-up. The hyperthyroidism patients were between 18 and 65 years old and newly diagnosed, with a disease duration of less than 2 months. The study excluded patients with uncontrolled infections, other autoimmune diseases, pregnancy or lactation. Diagnoses relied on clinical symptoms, serum thyroxine and TRAb, thyroid ultrasound and orbital computed tomography. Ficoll-Paque density gradient centrifugation was used to isolate PBMCs from about 10 ml of fresh peripheral blood. Trizol reagent was used to extract total RNA, and RNA quality was then checked on an Agilent 2100 Bioanalyzer. In the case of this clonotype: Its antigen remains undetermined. Base qualities are not at hand, and no much larger clone is one base apart.

Deletion took 4 bases off V and 7 bases off J, with a span of 13 bases between the germline ends. The CDR3 numbers 14 residues from cysteine through phenylalanine. Just CDR3 DNA is preserved here, 42 bases in frame from base 1. In the germline V gene, CDR1 corresponds to MGHDK and CDR2 to SYGVNS. What the study reported, not specific to this receptor: No statistical method was used to fix the sample size in advance, and group allocation was not hidden from the investigators. Most expanded thyroid clonotypes (frequency above 0.001) were also detected in blood, a finding suggesting that blood repertoires may reflect thyroid immune responses. In validation, the model predicted progression to ophthalmopathy with around 71% sensitivity and roughly 75% specificity, a median of around 6.6 months before onset. In cross-validation, a model built on a 13 V-J signature told ophthalmopathy apart from stable hyperthyroidism with 85% to 90% sensitivity and about 81% specificity, and in testing the same model reached 80%/75%.

The sequence came from a woman younger than 30 with Graves' hyperthyroidism. The receptor chain draws on TRBV25-1 and TRBJ1-4; the D gene is unclear. The specimen was blood. Here the CDR3 is given as CASSAGGSSEKLFF. The nucleotide sequence reads as follows: TGTGCCAGCAGTGCAGGCGGAAGCAGTGAAAAACTGTTTTTT.